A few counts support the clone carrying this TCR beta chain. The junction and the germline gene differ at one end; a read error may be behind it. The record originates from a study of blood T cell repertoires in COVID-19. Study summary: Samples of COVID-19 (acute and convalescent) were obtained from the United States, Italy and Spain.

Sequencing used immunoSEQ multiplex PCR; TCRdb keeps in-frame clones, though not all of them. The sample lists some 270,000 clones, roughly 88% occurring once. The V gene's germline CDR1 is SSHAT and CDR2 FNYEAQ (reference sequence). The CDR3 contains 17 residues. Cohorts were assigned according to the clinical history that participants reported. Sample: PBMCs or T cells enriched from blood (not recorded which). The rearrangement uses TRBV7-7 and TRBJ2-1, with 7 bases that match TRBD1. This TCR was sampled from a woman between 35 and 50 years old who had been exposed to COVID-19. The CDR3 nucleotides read TGTGCTAGCAGCTTAGTTCTTGCGGGCTACCGCAGGGGGGAGCAGTTCTTC. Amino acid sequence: CASSLVLAGYRRGEQFF.